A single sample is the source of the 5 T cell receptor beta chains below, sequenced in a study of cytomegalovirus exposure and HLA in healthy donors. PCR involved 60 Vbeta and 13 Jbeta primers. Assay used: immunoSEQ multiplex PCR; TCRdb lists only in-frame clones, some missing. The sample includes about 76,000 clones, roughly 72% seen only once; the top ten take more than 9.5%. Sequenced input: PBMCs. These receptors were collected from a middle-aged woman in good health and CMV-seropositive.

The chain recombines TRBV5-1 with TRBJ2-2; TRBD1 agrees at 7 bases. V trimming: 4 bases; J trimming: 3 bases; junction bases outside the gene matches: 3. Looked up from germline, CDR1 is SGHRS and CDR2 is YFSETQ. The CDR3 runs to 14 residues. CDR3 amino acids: CASSTTGDTGELFF. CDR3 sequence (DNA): TGCGCCAGCAGCACCACAGGGGACACCGGGGAGCTGTTTTTT.

Here the CDR3 reads CASSLRLAGETQYF. The CDR3 coding sequence is TGTGCCAGCAGCCTCCGACTAGCGGGAGAGACCCAGTACTTC. The chain uses TRBV14 and TRBJ2-5; 10 bases are shared with TRBD2. Germline-derived CDR1 and CDR2 are SGHDN and FVKESK. The length of the CDR3 is 14 residues. Unmatched junction bases numbered 3, after V lost 4 bases and J lost 4 bases.

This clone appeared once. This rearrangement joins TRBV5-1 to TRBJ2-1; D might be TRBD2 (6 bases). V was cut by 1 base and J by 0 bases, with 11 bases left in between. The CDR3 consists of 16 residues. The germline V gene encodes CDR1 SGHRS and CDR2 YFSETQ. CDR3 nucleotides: TGCGCCAGCAGCTTGAATAGCGGAGACTCCTACAATGAGCAGTTCTTC. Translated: CASSLNSGDSYNEQFF.

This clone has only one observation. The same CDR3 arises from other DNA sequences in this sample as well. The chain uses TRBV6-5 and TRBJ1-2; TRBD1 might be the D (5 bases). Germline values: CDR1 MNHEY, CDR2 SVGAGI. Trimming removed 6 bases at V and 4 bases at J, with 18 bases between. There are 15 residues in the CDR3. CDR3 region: CASRYGGERGYGYTF. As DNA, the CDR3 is TGTGCCAGCAGATACGGGGGGGAAAGAGGCTATGGCTACACCTTC.

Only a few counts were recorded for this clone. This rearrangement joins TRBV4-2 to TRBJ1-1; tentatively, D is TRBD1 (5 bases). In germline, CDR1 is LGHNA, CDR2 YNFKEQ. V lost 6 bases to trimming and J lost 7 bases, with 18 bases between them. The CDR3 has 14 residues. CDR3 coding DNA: TGTGCCAGCAGTCCCCGGGGAGGGGACCATGAAGCTTTCTTT. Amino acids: CASSPRGGDHEAFF.